This T cell receptor (beta chain) was retrieved from a study of spatial heterogeneity in lung cancer. Study at large: Detected beta-chain sequences consistently exceeded alpha-chain sequences.

Trimming cost V 7 bases and J 1 base, with 13 bases left between them. This CDR3 is 14 amino acids long. Germline CDR1 is SQVTM and CDR2 is ANQGSEA. This clonotype was observed at least ten times. Its target is not known. Time point given: sample taken at primary tumor resection. Sequencing of whole RNA from tumor, nontumor lung or frozen PBMC involved no sorting. One entry per CDR3 protein, called by TCRdb with MiXCR from the 5' RACE reads. The sample shows fewer than 65,000 distinct CDR3 sequences, approximately 6% of them seen only once. Whole-study findings and limits: TCRs found ubiquitously expanded in tumor appeared in blood more at resection than at follow-up.

The V gene is TRBV29-1, the J gene TRBJ2-2; no reliable D call. This TCR was sampled from a female donor with early-stage non-small cell lung cancer. This material consisted of PBMCs, taken at surgery. CDR3 DNA sequence: TGCAGCGGGTCTCTCGGGCAGAACACCGGGGAGCTGTTTTTT. Translating gives CSGSLGQNTGELFF.